The T cell receptor beta chain described here comes from a study of blood T cell repertoires in COVID-19. About the study: Specimens from acute and convalescent COVID-19 originated in the United States, Italy and Spain.

This CDR3 contains 14 residues. The ends were cut back, 0 bases at V and 5 bases at J, with 10 bases in the middle. Germline V gene lookup returns CDR1 SGHRS and CDR2 YFSETQ. Original methodology: Amplification of reference gene primers was used by the study to estimate nucleated cell counts. Generated by immunoSEQ multiplex PCR, the TCRdb table keeps only in-frame clones and is missing some. V and J calls and clone size come straight from that table; D and trimming were deduced from the DNA. The repertoire holds some 390,000 clones, with more than 75% as singletons. The TCR sequence derives from a woman aged 55 to 70 with COVID-19, enrolled during active disease. V is TRBV5-1 and J is TRBJ2-3; D remains unclear. Sequencing used peripheral blood. The CDR3 nucleotides read TGCGCCAGCAGCTTGGGTGGGCCGGAAGATACGCAGTATTTT. Its translation is CASSLGGPEDTQYF.